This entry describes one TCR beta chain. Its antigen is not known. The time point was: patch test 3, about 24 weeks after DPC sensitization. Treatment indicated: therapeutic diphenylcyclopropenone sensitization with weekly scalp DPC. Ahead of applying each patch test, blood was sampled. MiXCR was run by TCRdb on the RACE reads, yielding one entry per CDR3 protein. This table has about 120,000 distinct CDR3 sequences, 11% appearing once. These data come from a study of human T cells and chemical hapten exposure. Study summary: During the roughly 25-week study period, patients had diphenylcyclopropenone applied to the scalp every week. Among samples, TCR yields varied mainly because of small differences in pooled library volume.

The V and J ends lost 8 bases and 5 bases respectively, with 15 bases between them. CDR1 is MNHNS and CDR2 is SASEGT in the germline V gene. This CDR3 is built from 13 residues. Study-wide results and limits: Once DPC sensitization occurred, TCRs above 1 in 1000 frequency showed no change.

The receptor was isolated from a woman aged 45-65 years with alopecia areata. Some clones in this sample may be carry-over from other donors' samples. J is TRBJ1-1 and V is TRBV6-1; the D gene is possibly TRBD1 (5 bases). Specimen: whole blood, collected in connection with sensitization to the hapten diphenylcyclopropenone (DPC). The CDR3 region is CASLTRGWTEAFF. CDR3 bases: TGTGCCAGCTTAACGAGGGGATGGACTGAAGCTTTCTTT.